One and the same sample provided the 20 T cell receptor beta chains below, sequenced in a study of T cell responses to AZD1222 COVID-19 vaccine. Measured with immunoSEQ multiplex PCR; TCRdb has only the in-frame clones, and not every one. The sample records some 60,000 clones, around 80% being singletons. Material: peripheral blood, obtained 28 days after the second AZD1222 dose. Receptors originate from an adult who received the AZD1222 COVID-19 vaccine.

This sequence joins TRBV5-1 and TRBJ1-2, with 9 nucleotides matching TRBD1. The germline gives CDR1 SGHRS, CDR2 YFSETQ. V shed 4 bases and J 4 bases; nucleotides not matched to a gene: 8. This CDR3 has 15 amino acids. The CDR3 protein is CASSPQTGGSYGYTF. The CDR3 DNA sequence: TGCGCCAGCAGCCCGCAAACAGGGGGCAGCTATGGCTACACCTTC.

The chain joins TRBV7-8 to TRBJ2-6; possibly TRBD2 for D (6 bases). Trimming pared 1 base from V and 2 bases from J, leaving 9 bases between. Germline lookup yields CDR1 SGHVS and CDR2 FQNEAQ. The CDR3 has 16 residues. CDR3 DNA sequence: TGTGCCAGCAGCTTAGTCGGAGGGCCTGGGGCCAACGTCCTGACTTTC. Translating gives CASSLVGGPGANVLTF.

This clone was seen just once. The rearrangement uses TRBV19 and TRBJ1-5; D is possibly TRBD1 (5 bases). V was pared by 2 bases and J by 2 bases, with 10 bases between. Germline loops: CDR1 LNHDA, CDR2 SQIVND (reference sequence). The CDR3 spans 15 residues. In DNA, the CDR3 is TGTGCCAGTAGTATAAATGGGGGTGGCAATCAGCCCCAGCATTTT. It encodes CASSINGGGNQPQHF.

V usage is TRBV24-1 and J usage is TRBJ1-3, with D possibly matching TRBD1 (5 bases). Trimming shortened V by 9 bases and J by 4 bases, and 9 bases separated the two germline ends. Germline V CDR1 and CDR2: KGHDR, SFDVKD. The CDR3 contains 12 residues. DNA for the CDR3: TGTGCCACCCAGGGAGTAGGAAACACCATATATTTT. Its protein product is CATQGVGNTIYF.

This chain links TRBV6-1 with TRBJ1-6; D remains unclear. Germline CDR1 and CDR2: MNHNS and SASEGT. This CDR3 comprises 13 residues. Trimming took off 0 bases at V and 9 bases at J, with 6 bases between the two ends. CDR3 nucleotides: TGTGCCAGCAGTGAAGCGTCGGTTTCACCCCTCCACTTT. Protein sequence: CASSEASVSPLHF.

The rearrangement joins TRBV20-1 to TRBJ2-3; 7 bases align to TRBD2. Germline V gene lookup returns CDR1 DFQATT and CDR2 SNEGSKA (reference sequence). J gave up 1 base and V 3 bases, and 4 bases lay outside the gene matches. The CDR3 consists of 14 residues. For the CDR3, the DNA is TGCAGTGCTAGTCCGGGGGGTCGCACAGATACGCAGTATTTT. This encodes CSASPGGRTDTQYF.

This clone was seen just once. V is TRBV11-2 and J is TRBJ1-5, with D maybe TRBD1 (6 bases). V was cut by 2 bases and J by 5 bases, with 10 bases left in between. The germline gives CDR1 SGHAT, CDR2 FQNNGV. This CDR3 region has 14 residues. The CDR3 DNA follows: TGTGCCAGCAGCTTATTGGGGGCCCATCAGCCCCAGCATTTT. Encoded protein: CASSLLGAHQPQHF.

The V and J genes are TRBV6-4 and TRBJ1-5; D is perhaps TRBD1 (6 bases). The CDR3 has 16 residues. The germline CDR1 and CDR2 sequences are MRHNA and SNTAGT. V was shortened by 7 bases and J by 4 bases, with 20 bases between the two germline ends. In DNA, the CDR3 is TGTGCCAGCAATGGGGGCGGCGGGGCGAGGAATCAGCCCCAGCATTTT. Protein: CASNGGGGARNQPQHF.

The chain carries TRBV6-5 and TRBJ1-2; D perhaps matches TRBD1 (5 bases). From germline, CDR1 is MNHEY and CDR2 SVGAGI. The V end was cut by 7 bases, the J end by 6 bases, with 21 bases between. The CDR3 is 15 residues long. For the CDR3, the DNA is TGTGCCAGCACCCTGGACGGGGGGTCTTTAGATGGCTACACCTTC. Its protein product is CASTLDGGSLDGYTF.

This sequence joins TRBV14 and TRBJ1-2; tentatively, D is TRBD1 (5 bases). With 1 base removed from V and 7 bases from J, the gap between germline ends came to 10 bases. CDR1 and CDR2 (germline): SGHDN, FVKESK. The CDR3 has 13 amino acids. The CDR3 reads CASSQASGTGYTF. As DNA, the CDR3 is TGTGCCAGCAGCCAAGCTTCAGGGACTGGCTACACCTTC. The complete variable domain, with remaining parts taken from reference TRBV14 and TRBJ1-2, reads EAGVTQFPSHSVIEKGQTVTLRCDPISGHDNLYWYRRVMGKEIKFLLHFVKESKQDESGMPNNRFLAERTGGTYSTLKVQPAELEDSGVYFCASSQASGTGYTFGSGTRLTVV.

The J gene is TRBJ1-2, the V gene TRBV10-3; D ambiguous. The CDR3 totals 13 residues. Germline-derived CDR1 and CDR2 are ENHRY and SYGVKD. V was trimmed by 7 bases and J by 2 bases, leaving 11 bases between them. Here the CDR3 DNA reads TGTGCCATCACCTTGACACAGAACTATGGCTACACCTTC. Protein sequence: CAITLTQNYGYTF.

This chain connects TRBV13 to TRBJ2-3, with 8 bases that match TRBD2. The germline V gene has CDR1 PRHDT and CDR2 FYEKMQ (reference sequence). The ends lost 2 bases at V and 10 bases at J; junction bases unmatched: 14. The CDR3 covers 16 residues. CDR3: CASSLNSGGSTGPQYF. In DNA form, the CDR3 reads TGTGCCAGCAGCTTAAACAGCGGGGGTTCTACCGGTCCGCAGTATTTT.

The chain is built from TRBV4-2 and TRBJ2-1, with TRBD2 identical over 10 bases. The germline CDR1 and CDR2 sequences are LGHNA and YNFKEQ. Trimming cost V 0 bases and J 4 bases; bases outside gene matches: 3. The CDR3 consists of 16 residues. In DNA, the CDR3 is TGTGCCAGCAGCCAAGATGTTAGCGGGGGGTACAATGAGCAGTTCTTC. It translates to CASSQDVSGGYNEQFF.

CDR3 coding DNA: TGTGCCAGCAGTGAACTGGGGTCGCGGAACACTGAAGCTTTCTTT. Translation: CASSELGSRNTEAFF. The V and J genes are TRBV2 and TRBJ1-1, with D unclear. The CDR3 has 15 amino acids. The germline gives CDR1 SNHLY, CDR2 FYNNEI. V dropped 2 bases and J dropped 1 base, with 11 bases sitting between them.

The V gene is TRBV19, the J gene TRBJ1-6, with no clear D. CDR3 size: 15 residues. V shed 3 bases and J shed 5 bases, with 11 bases lying between them. Germline V lookup: CDR1 LNHDA, CDR2 SQIVND (reference sequence). The CDR3 sequence is CASSIAADNNSPLHF. The DNA of the CDR3 is TGTGCCAGTAGTATTGCAGCAGATAATAATTCACCCCTCCACTTT.

This chain joins TRBV28 and TRBJ2-3; weak D call: TRBD1 (5 bases). V dropped 2 bases and J dropped 4 bases, with 7 bases sitting between them. Germline loops: CDR1 MDHEN, CDR2 SYDVKM. This CDR3 spans 13 amino acids. The CDR3 reads CASSLRGPDTQYF. The DNA of the CDR3 is TGTGCCAGCAGTTTAAGGGGCCCAGATACGCAGTATTTT.

The V call is TRBV27, the J call TRBJ2-2; possible D gene TRBD2, 6 bases. This CDR3 is 14 amino acids long. CDR1 is MNHEY, CDR2 SMNVEV, per germline (reference sequence). V was trimmed by 3 bases and J by 7 bases, leaving 12 bases between them. CDR3 sequence: CASSFGGRGGELFF. The DNA for the CDR3 is TGTGCCAGCAGTTTCGGGGGAAGGGGCGGGGAGCTGTTTTTT.

The chain uses TRBV6-5 and TRBJ2-2; no reliable D call. V dropped 6 bases and J dropped 6 bases, with 11 bases sitting between them. CDR1 and CDR2 from the germline V gene are MNHEY and SVGAGI. CDR3 length: 13 residues. DNA of the CDR3: TGTGCCAGCAGCCGCCGGTTTCCCGGGGAGCTGTTTTTT. This translates into CASSRRFPGELFF.

The chain is built from TRBV28 and TRBJ1-3; D may be TRBD1 (5 bases). There are 16 residues in the CDR3. Looked up from germline, CDR1 is MDHEN and CDR2 is SYDVKM. The germline V and J ends were trimmed by 5 bases and 3 bases, with 17 bases remaining between them. The CDR3 reads CASSTGGAYSGNTIYF. The CDR3 DNA sequence: TGTGCCAGCAGTACCGGTGGGGCTTATAGTGGAAACACCATATATTTT.

The chain has TRBV18 and TRBJ1-4, with D uncertain. The CDR3 consists of 16 residues. Germline V gives CDR1 KGHSH, CDR2 LQKENI. V was cut by 1 base and J by 0 bases, with 9 bases left in between. The CDR3 nucleotides read TGTGCCAGCTCACCACGCGCCAGTGCAACTAATGAAAAACTGTTTTTT. Translation: CASSPRASATNEKLFF.